Following are 4 T cell receptor beta chains from one sample sequenced in a study of read filtering for tumor transcriptome and immune sequencing. Molecular barcoded adaptors covering alpha/delta and beta/gamma chains were used on 400 ng RNA. TCRdb itself ran the reads through MiXCR, one entry per CDR3 protein. The sample lists about 86,000 distinct CDR3 sequences, around an eighth occurring once. The sequenced material came from a population of CD138-negative cells sorted from bone marrow. The receptors originated from a donor aged 40 or older with multiple myeloma.

This chain uses TRBV7-2 with TRBJ2-1; 8 bases are a match to TRBD2. This CDR3 region has 15 residues. V shed 1 base, J shed 10 bases, and the junction held 9 bases outside the gene matches. CDR1 is SGHTA, CDR2 FQGNSA, per germline. The CDR3: CASSLDSGTTSEQFF. CDR3 nucleotide sequence: TGTGCCAGCAGCTTAGATAGCGGGACTACATCGGAGCAGTTCTTC. Variable domain in full (rest from reference TRBV7-2 and TRBJ2-1): GAGVSQSPSNKVTEKGKDVELRCDPISGHTALYWYRQSLGQGLEFLIYFQGNSAPDKSGLPSDRFSAERTGGSVSTLTIQRTQQEDSAVYLCASSLDSGTTSEQFFGPGTRLTVL.

The rearrangement joins TRBV7-2 to TRBJ2-7; 9 bases agree with TRBD2. J lost 6 bases, V lost 6 bases, and 12 bases had no gene match. The CDR3 extends over 15 amino acids. Germline V gives CDR1 SGHTA, CDR2 FQGNSA. The CDR3 region is CASRPPGLASREQYF. The CDR3 bases are TGTGCCAGCAGGCCACCGGGACTAGCCTCCCGCGAGCAGTACTTC.

This clonotype was observed many times. V is TRBV21-1 and J is TRBJ2-1; TRBD1, the table's D call, lacks a check against the DNA. TRBV21-1 is reported as a pseudogene. This CDR3 has 13 residues. Written as DNA, the CDR3 is TGTGCCAGCAGCAAAACTACAGGGGATGAGCAGTTCTTC. Its protein product is CASSKTTGDEQFF.

This clonotype appeared many times. V and J are TRBV19 and TRBJ2-2; 7 positions match TRBD1. Germline CDR1 reads LNHDA; CDR2 reads SQIVND (reference sequence). After removal of 10 bases from V and 6 bases from J, the junction contained 17 bases not matched to a gene. This CDR3 contains 16 residues. CDR3 bases: TGTGCCATCGGACGGGACCGGGACAGAGGGTCCGGGGAGCTGTTTTTT. Translated, it gives CAIGRDRDRGSGELFF.